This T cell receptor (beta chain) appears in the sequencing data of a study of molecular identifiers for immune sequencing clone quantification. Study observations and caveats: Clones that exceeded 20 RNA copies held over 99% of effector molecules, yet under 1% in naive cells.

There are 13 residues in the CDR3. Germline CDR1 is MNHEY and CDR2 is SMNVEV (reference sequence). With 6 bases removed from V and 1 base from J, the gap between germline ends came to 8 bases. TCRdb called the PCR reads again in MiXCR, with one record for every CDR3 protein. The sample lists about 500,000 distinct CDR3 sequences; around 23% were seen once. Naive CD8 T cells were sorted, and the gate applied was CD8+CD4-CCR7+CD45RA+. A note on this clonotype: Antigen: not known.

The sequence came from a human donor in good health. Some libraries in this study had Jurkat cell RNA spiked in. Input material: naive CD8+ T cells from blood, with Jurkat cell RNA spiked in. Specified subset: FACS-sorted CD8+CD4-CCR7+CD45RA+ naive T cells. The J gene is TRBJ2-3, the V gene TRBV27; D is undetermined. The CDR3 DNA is TGTGCCAGCAGGGCCGTTGGCACAGATACGCAGTATTTT. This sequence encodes CASRAVGTDTQYF.